The present entry profiles one T cell receptor (beta chain) with its context. The data were taken from a study of blood T cell repertoires in COVID-19. Study overall: Material from acute and convalescent COVID-19 was sourced from the United States, Italy and Spain.

Libraries were prepared by immunoSEQ multiplex PCR; TCRdb keeps only in-frame clonotypes and omits some of them. Here the sample spans about 170,000 clones, around 81% being singletons. Per the germline V gene, CDR1 is SGHRS and CDR2 is YFSETQ. V lost 1 base, J lost 0 bases, and 11 bases lay in between. This CDR3 is built from 15 residues. The chain links TRBV5-1 to TRBJ2-7, with D hard to call. The origin of this receptor is a woman older than 75 with COVID-19, enrolled during active disease. Input material: peripheral blood. CDR3: CASSLRRGVSYEQYF. CDR3 nucleotide sequence: TGCGCCAGCAGCTTGCGGCGAGGAGTCTCCTACGAGCAGTACTTC.